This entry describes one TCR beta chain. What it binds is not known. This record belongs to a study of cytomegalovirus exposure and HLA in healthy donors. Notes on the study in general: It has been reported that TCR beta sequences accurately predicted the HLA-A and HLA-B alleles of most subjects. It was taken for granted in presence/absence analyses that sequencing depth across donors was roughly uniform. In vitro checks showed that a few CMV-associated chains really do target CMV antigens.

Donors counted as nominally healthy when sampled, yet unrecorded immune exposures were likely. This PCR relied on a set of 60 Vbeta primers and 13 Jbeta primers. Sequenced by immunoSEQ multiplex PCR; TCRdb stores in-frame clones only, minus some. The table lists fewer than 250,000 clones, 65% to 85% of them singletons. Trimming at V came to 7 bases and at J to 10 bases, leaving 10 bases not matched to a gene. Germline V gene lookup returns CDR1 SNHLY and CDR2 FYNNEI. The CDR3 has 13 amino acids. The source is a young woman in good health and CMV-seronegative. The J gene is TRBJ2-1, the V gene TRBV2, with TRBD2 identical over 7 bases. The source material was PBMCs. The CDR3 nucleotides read TGTGCCAGCATACCTAGCGGTTTAGGAGAGCAGTTCTTC. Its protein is CASIPSGLGEQFF.